A single sample is the source of the 32 T cell receptor beta chains below, sequenced in a study of blood T cell repertoires in COVID-19. The table came from immunoSEQ multiplex PCR; TCRdb's copy has only in-frame clones and leaves some out. The table includes 250,000 to 350,000 clones, 90% detected once. Specimen: PBMCs or T cells enriched from blood (not recorded which). These receptor sequences come from a woman between 18 and 29 years old with acute COVID-19.

The chain employs TRBV12-5 and TRBJ2-3; D possibly corresponds to TRBD1 (5 bases). V was trimmed by 6 bases and J by 6 bases, leaving 7 bases between them. The CDR3 consists of 11 residues. The germline V gene has CDR1 LGHNT and CDR2 FRNRAP. The CDR3 bases are TGTGCTAGTGGGGGGCGGGATACGCAGTATTTT. Translated: CASGGRDTQYF.

This chain links TRBV4-2 with TRBJ2-3, with TRBD2 identical over 7 bases. J lost 4 bases, V lost 1 base, and 11 bases had no gene match. Per germline, CDR1 LGHNA and CDR2 YNFKEQ. The CDR3 totals 17 residues. The CDR3 DNA sequence: TGTGCCAGCAGCCAAGGGGGAGGGCGTTCTCAATCAGATACGCAGTATTTT. Its translation: CASSQGGGRSQSDTQYF.

V gene TRBV9 combines with J gene TRBJ2-1, with TRBD2 identical over 16 bases. The CDR3 is 16 amino acids. The germline V gene has CDR1 SGDLS and CDR2 YYNGEE. With V trimmed by 4 bases and J by 9 bases, 7 bases remained unmatched. As DNA, the CDR3 is TGTGCCAGCAGCTACGGGACTAGCGGGAGGGCGTCTGAGCAGTTCTTC. It codes for CASSYGTSGRASEQFF.

The chain links TRBV28 to TRBJ2-5, with 10 bases fitting TRBD2. The CDR3 runs 15 residues. CDR1 and CDR2 from the germline V gene are MDHEN and SYDVKM. The junction had 8 bases not matched to a gene; V was cut back by 4 bases and J by 6 bases. DNA for the CDR3: TGTGCCAGCAGTTCCCTAGCGGGAGAGGGGAAGACCCAGTACTTC. This gives the protein CASSSLAGEGKTQYF.

CDR3 sequence: CASSQEGQGSNEQFF. In nucleotides, the CDR3 is TGCGCCAGCAGCCAAGAGGGACAGGGGTCCAATGAGCAGTTCTTC. The chain is built from TRBV4-1 and TRBJ2-1; 10 bases match TRBD1. The CDR3 totals 15 residues. Germline V lookup: CDR1 MGHRA, CDR2 YSYEKL. Losses at the gene ends were 0 bases for V and 6 bases for J; bases not matched to a gene: 2.

This clone was counted a few times. This chain joins TRBV29-1 and TRBJ2-2, with 8 bases matching TRBD1. After removal of 7 bases from V and 6 bases from J, the junction contained 13 bases not matched to a gene. Germline V gene data show CDR1 as SQVTM and CDR2 as ANQGSEA. This CDR3 is built from 15 residues. CDR3 bases: TGCAGCGGATCTCGAGGACAGGGAAAGGCCGGGGAGCTGTTTTTT. It is translated as CSGSRGQGKAGELFF.

The V gene is TRBV11-3, the J gene TRBJ1-3; 9 nucleotides align to TRBD1. The CDR3 is 16 amino acids. The ends lost 6 bases at V and 4 bases at J; junction bases unmatched: 10. Germline CDR1 is SGHNT and CDR2 is YENEEA. CDR3 sequence: CASRPPGQGGGNTIYF. As DNA, the CDR3 is TGTGCCAGCAGACCTCCGGGACAGGGAGGAGGAAACACCATATATTTT.

This clone was detected only a few times. The genes are TRBV6-5 and TRBJ2-1, with 10 positions matching TRBD1. The CDR3 covers 15 residues. CDR1 and CDR2 from the germline V gene are MNHEY and SVGAGI. The V and J ends lost 5 bases and 5 bases, in that order; junction bases with no gene match: 6. The CDR3 region is CASSRTGTGDNEQFF. CDR3 in DNA: TGTGCCAGCAGTCGAACCGGGACAGGGGACAATGAGCAGTTCTTC.

The chain joins TRBV28 to TRBJ1-1; TRBD1 matches 7 bases. In germline, CDR1 is MDHEN, CDR2 SYDVKM. V dropped 4 bases and J dropped 6; count of bases not matched to a gene: 14. The CDR3 length is 16 residues. CDR3 amino acids: CASSSSPPGTVPEAFF. The DNA for the CDR3 is TGTGCCAGCAGTTCATCCCCCCCCGGGACAGTACCTGAAGCTTTCTTT.

CDR3 protein: CASREGGPGQGPYNEQFF. Here the CDR3 DNA reads TGTGCCAGCAGAGAGGGGGGGCCGGGGCAGGGGCCTTACAATGAGCAGTTCTTC. The V gene is TRBV5-8, the J gene TRBJ2-1, with a weak D call TRBD2 (7 bases). Trimming removed 5 bases at V and 4 bases at J, with 25 bases between. The CDR3 is 18 residues long. Germline CDR1 SGHTS, CDR2 YDEGEE.

This chain joins TRBV28 and TRBJ1-2; unclear D gene. V was clipped by 2 bases and J by 2 bases, with 18 bases between them. The germline gives CDR1 MDHEN, CDR2 SYDVKM. This CDR3 is built from 17 residues. The CDR3 region is CASSLIPPTEANYGYTF. Here the CDR3 DNA reads TGTGCCAGCAGTTTAATCCCACCTACAGAAGCAAACTATGGCTACACCTTC.

The chain has TRBV28 and TRBJ2-4, with D perhaps TRBD2 (5 bases). CDR1 and CDR2 (germline): MDHEN, SYDVKM. The ends were cut back, 2 bases at V and 5 bases at J, with 13 bases in the middle. The CDR3 covers 15 residues. In DNA form, the CDR3 reads TGTGCCAGCAGTTTAAACAGCGGAACCCAAAACATTCAGTACTTC. Its protein is CASSLNSGTQNIQYF. Full variable domain (remainder filled in from reference TRBV28 and TRBJ2-4): DVKVTQSSRYLVKRTGEKVFLECVQDMDHENMFWYRQDPGLGLRLIYFSYDVKMKEKGDIPEGYSVSREKKERFSLILESASTNQTSMYLCASSLNSGTQNIQYFGAGTRLSVL.

The chain links TRBV12-3 or TRBV12-4 to TRBJ2-3; 8 bases are a match to TRBD1. The CDR3 loop spans 12 amino acids. Unmatched junction bases numbered 1, after V lost 8 bases and J lost 3 bases. CDR3 residues: CASHRGTDTQYF. The CDR3 DNA reads TGTGCCAGCCACAGGGGGACAGATACGCAGTATTTT.

V usage is TRBV7-6 and J usage is TRBJ2-2; a weak D match, TRBD2 (5 bases). CDR1 SGHVS and CDR2 FNYEAQ come from the germline V gene. This CDR3 has 16 residues. V lost 1 base, J lost 0 bases, and 9 bases lay in between. DNA of the CDR3: TGTGCCAGCAGCTTAGAAGGTAGCGCGAACACCGGGGAGCTGTTTTTT. Protein sequence: CASSLEGSANTGELFF. The entire variable domain, with the rest obtained from reference TRBV7-6 and TRBJ2-2, is as follows: GAGVSQSPRYKVTKRGQDVALRCDPISGHVSLYWYRQALGQGPEFLTYFNYEAQQDKSGLPNDRFSAERPEGSISTLTIQRTEQRDSAMYRCASSLEGSANTGELFFGEGSRLTVL.

This rearrangement joins TRBV14 to TRBJ2-5; D possibly corresponds to TRBD1 (5 bases). Trimming took off 4 bases at V and 2 bases at J, with 11 bases between the two ends. CDR1 and CDR2 from the germline V gene are SGHDN and FVKESK. CDR3 length: 14 residues. The CDR3 nucleotides read TGTGCCAGCAGCCCCCCCAACAGGCAAGAGACCCAGTACTTC. It specifies CASSPPNRQETQYF.

The V and J genes are TRBV5-4 and TRBJ2-1; D is uncertain. Trimming left V 0 bases short and J 5 bases short, with 6 bases between. The germline V gene has CDR1 SGHNT and CDR2 YYREEE (reference sequence). The CDR3 has 13 amino acids. The CDR3 DNA is TGTGCCAGCAGCTTGGAGCCCAACAATGAGCAGTTCTTC. Protein sequence: CASSLEPNNEQFF.

The chain is built from TRBV5-4 and TRBJ2-7; a possible D gene is TRBD1 (5 bases). The V end was cut by 3 bases, the J end by 3 bases, with 10 bases between. The CDR3 extends over 13 amino acids. The germline V gene has CDR1 SGHNT and CDR2 YYREEE (reference sequence). The CDR3 DNA reads TGTGCCAGCAGCTCAGGGTCTTTCTACGAGCAGTACTTC. Its translation is CASSSGSFYEQYF.

The chain links TRBV4-1 to TRBJ1-2; 9 bases fit TRBD1. V was clipped by 4 bases and J by 7 bases; unmatched bases: 4. Per germline, CDR1 MGHRA and CDR2 YSYEKL. The CDR3 spans 13 residues. This CDR3 reads CASSLVGQGGYTF. The CDR3 DNA reads TGCGCCAGCAGCCTAGTGGGACAGGGTGGCTACACCTTC.

The rearrangement joins TRBV4-1 to TRBJ2-4; D perhaps matches TRBD1 (5 bases). Trimming took off 1 base at V and 0 bases at J, with 10 bases between the two ends. Per the germline V gene, CDR1 is MGHRA and CDR2 is YSYEKL. CDR3 length: 16 amino acids. DNA of the CDR3: TGCGCCAGCAGCCAAGTGGGGCGAGGAGCCAAAAACATTCAGTACTTC. The encoded protein is CASSQVGRGAKNIQYF.

The chain is built from TRBV7-9 and TRBJ1-1; 7 nucleotides align to TRBD1. V was clipped by 4 bases and J by 8 bases; unmatched bases: 4. Germline CDR1 reads SEHNR; CDR2 reads FQNEAQ (reference sequence). This CDR3 region has 12 residues. The CDR3 region has the DNA TGTGCCAGCAGCTCCGGACAGGTCGAAGCTTTCTTT. Translating it yields CASSSGQVEAFF.

This clone was seen once. The rearrangement links TRBV10-2 to TRBJ2-3; weak D call: TRBD1 (5 bases). Per germline, CDR1 WSHSY and CDR2 SAAADI. The CDR3 covers 16 residues. Trimming cost V 0 bases and J 5 bases, with 15 bases left between them. The CDR3 protein is CASSESRGRAGDTQYF. The CDR3 DNA reads as TGCGCCAGCAGTGAGTCAAGGGGCAGGGCCGGAGATACGCAGTATTTT.

The chain is built from TRBV5-8 and TRBJ1-2, with TRBD1 identical over 7 bases. V trimming: 2 bases; J trimming: 4 bases; junction bases outside the gene matches: 8. The CDR3 loop spans 15 amino acids. Germline V gene data show CDR1 as SGHTS and CDR2 as YDEGEE. CDR3 bases: TGTGCCAGCAGCTTACGACAGGGTGGAATCTATGGCTACACCTTC. Protein: CASSLRQGGIYGYTF. Full variable domain (outside the CDR3, taken from reference TRBV5-8 and TRBJ1-2): EAGVTQSPTHLIKTRGQQATLRCSPISGHTSVYWYQQALGLGLQFLLWYDEGEERNRGNFPPRFSGRQFPNYSSELNVNALELEDSALYLCASSLRQGGIYGYTFGSGTRLTVV.

The V call is TRBV6-2 or TRBV6-3, the J call TRBJ1-5; TRBD1 agrees at 7 bases. The CDR3 has 14 residues. V lost 0 bases and J lost 7; bases outside the gene matches: 3. Germline V gene sequence: CDR1 MNHEY, CDR2 SVGEGT. This CDR3 reads CASSYSEGAQPQHF. CDR3 nucleotides: TGTGCCAGCAGTTACTCGGAGGGGGCCCAGCCCCAGCATTTT.

The rearrangement links TRBV7-8 to TRBJ1-1, with D tentatively TRBD1 (6 bases). V was shortened by 5 bases and J by 4 bases, with 11 bases between the two germline ends. The CDR3 is 13 amino acids. Germline V CDR1 and CDR2: SGHVS, FQNEAQ. The CDR3 reads CASSAQGGTEAFF. DNA for the CDR3: TGTGCCAGCAGCGCACAGGGTGGCACTGAAGCTTTCTTT.

The V gene is TRBV3-1 (or the pseudogene TRBV3-2), the J gene TRBJ2-1, with 8 bases that match TRBD2. The J segment lost 13 bases and the V segment lost 1 base, leaving 9 bases of the junction unmatched. The CDR3 totals 14 residues. Germline V gene data show CDR1 as LGHDT and CDR2 as YNNKEL (reference sequence). The CDR3 is CASSQAHTAGAQFF. The CDR3 DNA follows: TGTGCCAGCAGCCAAGCACACACAGCGGGAGCTCAGTTCTTC.

Only one count was recorded for this clone. This chain connects TRBV18 to TRBJ2-5, with D maybe TRBD2 (7 bases). The CDR3 covers 16 residues. Trimming took off 5 bases at V and 4 bases at J, with 20 bases between the two ends. In germline, CDR1 is KGHSH, CDR2 LQKENI. CDR3 bases: TGTGCCAGCTCAGCCGTATCGCCTGGGGGGGCAGAGACCCAGTACTTC. As protein: CASSAVSPGGAETQYF. Variable domain in full (rest from reference TRBV18 and TRBJ2-5): NAGVMQNPRHLVRRRGQEARLRCSPMKGHSHVYWYRQLPEEGLKFMVYLQKENIIDESGMPKERFSAEFPKEGPSILRIQQVVRGDSAAYFCASSAVSPGGAETQYFGPGTRLLVL.

The count of this clone is one. One junction end disagrees with the germline gene, perhaps due to a read error. The genes are TRBV28 and TRBJ2-7, with D possibly matching TRBD2 (5 bases). From germline, CDR1 is MDHEN and CDR2 SYDVKM. The CDR3 covers 12 residues. The CDR3 sequence is CASSLTSGSLNF. CDR3 sequence (DNA): TGTGCCAGCAGTTTGACGAGCGGTTCCTTGAACTTC.

The rearrangement links TRBV5-1 to TRBJ2-2, with 11 bases aligning to TRBD1. From germline, CDR1 is SGHRS and CDR2 YFSETQ. The CDR3 covers 15 residues. Germline trimming cut 8 bases from V and 6 bases from J; bases unmatched to any gene: 9. The CDR3 sequence is CASLPRTGGPGELFF. For the CDR3, the DNA is TGCGCCAGTCTCCCCCGGACAGGGGGCCCCGGGGAGCTGTTTTTT.

The genes are TRBV5-5 and TRBJ2-2, with D unresolved. Germline V gene sequence: CDR1 SGHKS, CDR2 YYEKEE (reference sequence). The CDR3 length is 13 residues. V lost 0 bases to trimming and J lost 6 bases, with 6 bases between them. CDR3 region: CASSLGASGELFF. The CDR3 nucleotides read TGTGCCAGCAGCTTGGGGGCGTCCGGGGAGCTGTTTTTT.

J is TRBJ2-3 and V is TRBV5-1; TRBD2 is a possible D gene (6 bases). This CDR3 spans 14 amino acids. CDR1 and CDR2 (germline): SGHRS, YFSETQ. The V end lost 6 bases, the J end lost 0 bases, and 11 bases lay between the germline ends. DNA of the CDR3: TGCGCCAGCAACTTAGGGACTAGCACAGATACGCAGTATTTT. This codes for CASNLGTSTDTQYF.

The DNA of the CDR3 is TGCAGCGTCGCCATGAGACTAGCGGGAGTGCGCGAGCAGTACTTC. It encodes CSVAMRLAGVREQYF. The chain employs TRBV29-1 and TRBJ2-7; 12 nucleotides agree with TRBD2. CDR1 SQVTM and CDR2 ANQGSEA come from the germline V gene. The junction had 12 bases not matched to a gene; V was cut back by 6 bases and J by 6 bases. This CDR3 region has 15 residues.

CDR3 coding DNA: TGCGCCAGCAGCCAAGACGGGACAGGGCCAACTGAAGCTTTCTTT. It codes for CASSQDGTGPTEAFF. The J gene is TRBJ1-1, the V gene TRBV4-1, with 9 bases fitting TRBD1. The CDR3 is made up of 15 amino acids. Germline CDR1 and CDR2: MGHRA and YSYEKL. V gave up 0 bases and J gave up 5 bases; unmatched junction bases: 4.